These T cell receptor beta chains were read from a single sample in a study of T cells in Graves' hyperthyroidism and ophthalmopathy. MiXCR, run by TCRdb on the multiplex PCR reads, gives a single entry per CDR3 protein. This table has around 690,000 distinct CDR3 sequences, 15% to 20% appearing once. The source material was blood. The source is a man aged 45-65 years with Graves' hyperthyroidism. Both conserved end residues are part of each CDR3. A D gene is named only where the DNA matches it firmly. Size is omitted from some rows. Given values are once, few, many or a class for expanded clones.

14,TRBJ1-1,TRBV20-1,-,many,CSARRDTKNTEAFF,TGCAGTGCTAGACGGGACACAAAGAACACTGAAGCTTTCTTT
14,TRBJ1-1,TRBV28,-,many,CASSLGFGYTEAFF,TGTGCCAGCAGTTTAGGGTTCGGCTACACTGAAGCTTTCTTT
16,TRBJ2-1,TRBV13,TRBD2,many,CASSSGLAEPYNEQFF,TGTGCCAGCAGCTCGGGACTAGCGGAGCCCTACAATGAGCAGTTCTTC
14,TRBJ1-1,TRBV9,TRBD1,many,CASSVGQGARGAFF,TGTGCCAGCAGCGTAGGACAGGGGGCAAGAGGAGCTTTCTTT
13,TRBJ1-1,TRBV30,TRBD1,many,CARRDRANTEAFF,TGTGCCCGGAGGGACAGGGCGAACACTGAAGCTTTCTTT
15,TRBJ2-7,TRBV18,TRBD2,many,CASSPSRGRAYEQYF,TGTGCCAGCTCACCGTCTAGAGGGAGGGCCTACGAGCAGTACTTC
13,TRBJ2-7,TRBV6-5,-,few,CASSYRERAEQYF,TGTGCCAGCAGTTACAGGGAGAGGGCCGAGCAGTACTTC
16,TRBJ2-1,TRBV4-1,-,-,CASSQGPTPGYNEQFF,TGCGCCAGCAGCCAAGGGCCTACCCCAGGCTACAATGAGCAGTTCTTC
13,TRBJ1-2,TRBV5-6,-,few,CASRERGNYGYTF,TGTGCCAGCAGGGAACGGGGGAACTATGGCTACACCTTC
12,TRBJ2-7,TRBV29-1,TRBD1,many,CSATDRGYEQYF,TGCAGCGCCACCGACAGGGGCTACGAGCAGTACTTC
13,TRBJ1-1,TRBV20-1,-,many,CSARMDGNTEAFF,TGCAGTGCTAGAATGGACGGGAACACTGAAGCTTTCTTT
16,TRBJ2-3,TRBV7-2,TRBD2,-,CASSFVAGGGADTQYF,TGTGCCAGCAGCTTTGTCGCGGGGGGCGGTGCAGATACGCAGTATTTT
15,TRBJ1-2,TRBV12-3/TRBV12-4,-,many,CASSHRRVGNYGYTF,TGTGCCAGCAGTCATCGGAGGGTTGGTAACTATGGCTACACCTTC
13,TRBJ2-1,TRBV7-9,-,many,CASSLLADNEQFF,TGTGCCAGCAGCTTACTCGCGGACAATGAGCAGTTCTTC
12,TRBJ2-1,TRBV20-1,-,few,CSAKRAYNEQFF,TGCAGTGCTAAGCGGGCCTACAATGAGCAGTTCTTC
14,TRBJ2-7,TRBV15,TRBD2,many,CATSGAGGPDEQYF,TGTGCCACCAGCGGAGCGGGAGGGCCTGACGAGCAGTACTTC
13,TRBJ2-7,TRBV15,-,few,CATRNRNRPEQYF,TGTGCCACGCGAAACCGGAACCGACCCGAGCAGTACTTC
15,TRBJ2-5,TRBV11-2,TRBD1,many,CASSPPGQGAETQYF,TGTGCCAGCAGCCCACCGGGACAGGGGGCCGAGACCCAGTACTTC
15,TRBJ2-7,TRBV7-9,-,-,CASSYRDFQGSEQYF,TGTGCCAGCAGCTACCGGGACTTCCAGGGTTCAGAGCAGTACTTC
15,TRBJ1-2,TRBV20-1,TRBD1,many,CSAKAYWDRPEGYTF,TGCAGTGCTAAAGCCTATTGGGACAGGCCAGAGGGCTACACCTTC
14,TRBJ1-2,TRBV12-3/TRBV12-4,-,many,CASSLDIGGYGYTF,TGTGCCAGCAGTTTAGATATAGGGGGTTATGGCTACACCTTC
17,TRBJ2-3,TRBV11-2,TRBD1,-,CASSLGQGVWVTDTQYF,TGTGCCAGCAGCTTAGGACAGGGGGTCTGGGTGACAGATACGCAGTATTTT
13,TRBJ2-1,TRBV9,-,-,CASSVLGGNEQFF,TGTGCCAGCAGCGTTCTCGGAGGCAATGAGCAGTTCTTC
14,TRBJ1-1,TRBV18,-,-,CASSPPHRNTEAFF,TGTGCCAGCTCACCACCGCATAGGAACACTGAAGCTTTCTTT
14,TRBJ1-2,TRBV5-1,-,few,CASRAVSGDYGYTF,TGCGCCAGCAGGGCTGTTTCAGGGGACTATGGCTACACCTTC
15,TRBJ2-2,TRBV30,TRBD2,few,CATGLAGANTGELFF,TGTGCCACCGGACTAGCGGGAGCGAACACCGGGGAGCTGTTTTTT
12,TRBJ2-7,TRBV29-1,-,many,CSVGGGGYEQYF,TGCAGCGTTGGGGGAGGTGGCTACGAGCAGTACTTC
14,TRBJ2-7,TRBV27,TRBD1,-,CASGWTGDVYEQYF,TGTGCCAGCGGCTGGACAGGGGACGTCTACGAGCAGTACTTC
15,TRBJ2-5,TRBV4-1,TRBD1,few,CASSQDWTGEKTQYF,TGCGCCAGCAGCCAAGACTGGACAGGGGAGAAGACCCAGTACTTC
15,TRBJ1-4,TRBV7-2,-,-,CASSGGRGVGEKLFF,TGTGCCAGCAGCGGTGGGAGAGGGGTGGGTGAAAAACTGTTTTTT
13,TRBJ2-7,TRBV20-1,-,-,CSAKVRGPYEQYF,TGCAGTGCTAAGGTCCGGGGGCCCTACGAGCAGTACTTC
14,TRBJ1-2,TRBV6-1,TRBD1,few,CASETDRGIYGYTF,TGTGCCAGCGAGACGGACAGGGGGATCTATGGCTACACCTTC
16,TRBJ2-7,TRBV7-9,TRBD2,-,CASSPPGGGKVGEQYF,TGTGCCAGCAGCCCCCCGGGCGGGGGAAAAGTTGGCGAGCAGTACTTC
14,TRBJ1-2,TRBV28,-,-,CASSRPVANYGYTF,TGTGCCAGCTCCAGACCAGTCGCTAACTATGGCTACACCTTC
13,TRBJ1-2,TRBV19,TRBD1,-,CASTGQGNYGYTF,TGTGCCAGTACGGGACAGGGGAACTATGGCTACACCTTC
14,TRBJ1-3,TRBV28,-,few,CASSFWDSGNTIYF,TGTGCCAGCAGTTTTTGGGACTCTGGAAACACCATATATTTT
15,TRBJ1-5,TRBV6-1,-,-,CASSYNSGVGQPQHF,TGTGCCAGCAGTTATAATTCTGGGGTTGGTCAGCCCCAGCATTTT
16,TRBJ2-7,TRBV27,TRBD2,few,CASSLLASGTLYEQYF,TGTGCCAGCAGTTTATTGGCTAGCGGCACGCTCTACGAGCAGTACTTC
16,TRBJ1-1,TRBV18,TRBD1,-,CASTPIGQGAVTEAFF,TGTGCCAGCACACCCATAGGACAGGGGGCTGTCACTGAAGCTTTCTTT
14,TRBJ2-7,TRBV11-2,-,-,CAGNIWGPVREQYF,TGTGCCGGCAACATCTGGGGGCCTGTGCGCGAGCAGTACTTC
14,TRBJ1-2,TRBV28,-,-,CASSSTGTPYGYTF,TGTGCCAGCAGTTCGACCGGGACACCGTATGGCTACACCTTC
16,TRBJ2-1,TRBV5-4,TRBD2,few,CASSSLTSGLSGEQFF,TGTGCCAGCAGTTCCTTGACTAGCGGGTTAAGCGGTGAGCAGTTCTTC
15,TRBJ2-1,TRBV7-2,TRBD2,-,CASSLVGLAVNEQFF,TGTGCCAGCAGCTTAGTGGGACTAGCGGTGAATGAGCAGTTCTTC
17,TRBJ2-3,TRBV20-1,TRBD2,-,CSARVSGTSGRTDTQYF,TGCAGTGCTAGAGTTTCCGGGACTAGCGGGAGAACAGATACGCAGTATTTT